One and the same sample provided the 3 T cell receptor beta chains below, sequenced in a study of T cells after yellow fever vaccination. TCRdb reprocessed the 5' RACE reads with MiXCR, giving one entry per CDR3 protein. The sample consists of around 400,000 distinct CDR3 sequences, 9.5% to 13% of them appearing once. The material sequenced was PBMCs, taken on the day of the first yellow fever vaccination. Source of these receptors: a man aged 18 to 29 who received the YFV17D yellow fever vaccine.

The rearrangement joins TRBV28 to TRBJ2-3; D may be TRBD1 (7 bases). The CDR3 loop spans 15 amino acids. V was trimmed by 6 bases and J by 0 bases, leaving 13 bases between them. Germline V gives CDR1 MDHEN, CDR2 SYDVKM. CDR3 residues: CASRGGDSSTDTQYF. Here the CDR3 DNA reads TGTGCCAGCAGGGGCGGGGACAGTAGCACAGATACGCAGTATTTT.

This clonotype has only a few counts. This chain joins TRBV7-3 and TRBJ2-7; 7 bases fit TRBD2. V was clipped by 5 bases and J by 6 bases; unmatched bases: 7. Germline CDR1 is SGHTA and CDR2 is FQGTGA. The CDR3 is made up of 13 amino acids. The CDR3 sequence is CASSPNGLVEQYF. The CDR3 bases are TGTGCCAGCAGCCCGAATGGACTAGTCGAGCAGTACTTC.

CDR3 region: CASSRQGQEKLFF. DNA for the CDR3: TGTGCCAGCAGTCGACAGGGTCAAGAAAAACTGTTTTTT. V gene TRBV2 combines with J gene TRBJ1-4; TRBD1 matches 7 bases. After removal of 5 bases from V and 8 bases from J, the junction contained 5 bases not matched to a gene. The germline gives CDR1 SNHLY, CDR2 FYNNEI. The CDR3 consists of 13 residues.